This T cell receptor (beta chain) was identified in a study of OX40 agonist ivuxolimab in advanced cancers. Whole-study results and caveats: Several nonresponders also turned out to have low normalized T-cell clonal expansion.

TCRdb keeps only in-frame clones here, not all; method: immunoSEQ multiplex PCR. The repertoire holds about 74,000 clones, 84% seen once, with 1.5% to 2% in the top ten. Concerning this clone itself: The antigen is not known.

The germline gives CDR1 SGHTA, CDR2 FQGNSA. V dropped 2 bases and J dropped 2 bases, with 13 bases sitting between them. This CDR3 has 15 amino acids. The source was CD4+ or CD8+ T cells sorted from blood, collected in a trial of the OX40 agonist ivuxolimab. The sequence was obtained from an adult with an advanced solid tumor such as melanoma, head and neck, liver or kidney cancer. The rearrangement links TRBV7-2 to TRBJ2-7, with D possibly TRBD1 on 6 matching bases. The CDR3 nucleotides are TGTGCCAGCAGCTTACGGTCGACAGGCCCCTACGAGCAGTACTTC. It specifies CASSLRSTGPYEQYF.